This TCR beta chain is from a study of shared clonotypes between healthy human individuals. At the level of the study: Plates per donor: three CD4 naive, three CD4 memory, two CD8 naive, one CD8 memory.

The V gene's germline CDR1 is SGHRS and CDR2 YFSETQ. The CDR3 loop spans 16 amino acids. V lost 3 bases to trimming and J lost 1 base, with 15 bases between them. Study-level points and caveats: The authors expected sequencing depth to affect clonotype sharing among donors.

Assay used: immunoSEQ multiplex PCR; TCRdb lists only in-frame clones, some missing. The repertoire includes millions of clones, 85% to 95% of them detected once, and around 0.15% sits in the top ten. Remarks on this clone: The antigen is unknown.

The sequenced sample consisted of naive CD4+ T cells sorted from blood. Stated subset: CD45RA+ positively selected. This rearrangement joins TRBV5-1 to TRBJ2-3, with D perhaps matching TRBD1 or TRBD2 (5 bases each). This clonotype was sampled from a man between 18 and 29 years old in good health. CDR3 residues: CASSSTPLGGTDTQYF. The CDR3 DNA follows: TGCGCCAGCAGCTCGACTCCCCTGGGGGGCACAGATACGCAGTATTTT. Full variable domain (remainder filled in from reference TRBV5-1 and TRBJ2-3): KAGVTQTPRYLIKTRGQQVTLSCSPISGHRSVSWYQQTPGQGLQFLFEYFSETQRNKGNFPGRFSGRQFSNSRSEMNVSTLELGDSALYLCASSSTPLGGTDTQYFGPGTRLTVL.